This is a list of T cell receptor beta chains from one sample in a study of T cell repertoires in ileal Crohn's disease. Clones were read by immunoSEQ multiplex PCR, and TCRdb kept only the in-frame ones, dropping some. This sample has more than 15,000 clones, with approximately 82% found just once. Sequenced sample: ileal tissue. The receptors were sampled from an adult with Crohn's disease. The CDR3 runs from the conserved cysteine through the conserved F or W. A D gene is named only where the DNA matches it firmly. Size values are once, few and many counts, or a class for expanded clones, and some rows have none.

v_gene,abundance,d_gene,j_gene,CDR3nt,CDR3aa
TRBV11-3,.,.,TRBJ1-3,TGTGCCAGCAGCTCGCGACACCACGCCTCTGGAAACACCATATATTTT,CASSSRHHASGNTIYF
TRBV20-1,.,.,TRBJ1-4,TGCAGTGCCCCGTCCGGAGGAAAACTGTTTTTT,CSAPSGGKLFF
TRBV6-5,.,TRBD1,TRBJ2-1,TGTGCCAGCGGAGACAGGGATGAGCAGTTCTTC,CASGDRDEQFF
TRBV4-1,once,.,TRBJ1-2,TGCGCCAGCAGCCAAAGTATAGGGACTTATGGCTACACCTTC,CASSQSIGTYGYTF
TRBV9,.,TRBD1,TRBJ2-3,TGTGCCAGCAGCCCCCCCCCTACAGGGGCAGATACGCAGTATTTT,CASSPPPTGADTQYF
TRBV5-1,.,TRBD2,TRBJ2-2,TGCGCCAGCAGCTGGAGCTCGGGACTAGCGGGGGGGCCTAGCACCGGGGAGCTGTTTTTT,CASSWSSGLAGGPSTGELFF
TRBV14,few,.,TRBJ1-4,TGTGCCAGCAGCCAGCTGACACTAGAAGGAGAAAAACTGTTTTTT,CASSQLTLEGEKLFF
TRBV25-1,.,TRBD1,TRBJ1-1,TGTGCCAGCAGTGCGGACAGGCACACTGAAGCTTTCTTT,CASSADRHTEAFF
TRBV6-6,.,.,TRBJ1-2,TGTGCCAGCAGTCGGGGGGAGGGCAGCTACACCTTC,CASSRGEGSYTF
TRBV7-8,once,TRBD2,TRBJ2-7,TGTGCCAGCAGCTCTCACGCAGCGGGGGAGCTCTACGAGCAGTACTTC,CASSSHAAGELYEQYF
TRBV9,.,TRBD2,TRBJ2-1,TGTGCCAGCAGCGTAGCGGGGGGGCCGAGTGAGCAGTTCTTC,CASSVAGGPSEQFF
TRBV29-1,.,TRBD1,TRBJ1-2,TGCAGCTCCCGGGATAGAGGGGGCGTAGGCTATGGCTACACCTTC,CSSRDRGGVGYGYTF
TRBV28,.,.,TRBJ2-7,TGTGCCAGCAGTCCCCCCGCCTCGGCAGGGCTTTACGAGCAGTACTTC,CASSPPASAGLYEQYF
TRBV5-6,.,.,TRBJ2-7,TGTGCCAGCACCTCAGGGGCCGGAAACGAGCAGTACTTC,CASTSGAGNEQYF
TRBV7-3,few,TRBD1,TRBJ2-1,TGTGCCAGCAGCTACAATACGGGACAGTCCTTCGGGGAGCAGTTCTTC,CASSYNTGQSFGEQFF
TRBV6-5,.,.,TRBJ2-7,TGTGCCAGCAGTTACTCGGGCAGGGGTTACGAGCGGTACTTC,CASSYSGRGYERYF
TRBV5-1,once,TRBD1,TRBJ1-1,TGCGCCAGCAGGATAACAGGGGAGACTGAAGCTTTCTTT,CASRITGETEAFF
TRBV14,.,TRBD1,TRBJ1-1,TGTGCCAGCAGCCAAGAACAGATTACAGGGGCTGAAGCTTTCTTT,CASSQEQITGAEAFF
TRBV6-1,once,.,TRBJ1-2,TGTGCCAGCAGTGAAGTTTACGGGACTTGGTATGGCTACACCTTC,CASSEVYGTWYGYTF
TRBV7-2,.,.,TRBJ1-6,TGTGCCAGCAGCTTAATGGGGAGGGTCTATAATTCACCCCTCCACTTT,CASSLMGRVYNSPLHF
TRBV7-2,.,.,TRBJ1-1,TGTGCCAGCAACGTCAGGGGCACTGAAGCTTTCTTT,CASNVRGTEAFF
TRBV2,.,.,TRBJ2-4,TGTGCCAGCAGTCAAGATCGTGGGAGAGCCAAAAACATTCAGTACTTC,CASSQDRGRAKNIQYF
TRBV30,.,TRBD2,TRBJ2-2,TGTGCCTGGAGTCAGGGACTAGCGACCGGGGAGCTGTTTTTT,CAWSQGLATGELFF
TRBV5-4,.,TRBD1,TRBJ2-3,TGTGCCAGCAGCTTACAGGGGGCAGCCACAGATACGCAGTATTTT,CASSLQGAATDTQYF
TRBV5-1,.,TRBD1,TRBJ2-5,TGCGCCAGCAGCGCTTCGACAGGGGCCGAAGAGACCCAGTACTTC,CASSASTGAEETQYF
TRBV7-9,.,.,TRBJ1-3,TGTGCCAGCAGTTTTTACACGCACGGGGGAAACACCATATATTTT,CASSFYTHGGNTIYF
TRBV7-2,once,TRBD2,TRBJ2-1,TGTGCCAGCAGTCCAAGCTGGGGACTAGCGGATGAGCAGTTCTTC,CASSPSWGLADEQFF
TRBV7-2,.,.,TRBJ1-6,TGTGCCAGCAGCATAGCGCGGGGTTCACCCCTCCACTTT,CASSIARGSPLHF
TRBV7-8,.,.,TRBJ1-6,TGTGCCAGCAGCTTAGTGTCAGGGAATTCACCCCTCCACTTT,CASSLVSGNSPLHF
TRBV29-1,.,.,TRBJ1-1,TGCAGCGCTCACAGGGTAACTGAAGCTTTCTTT,CSAHRVTEAFF
TRBV7-9,.,.,TRBJ1-4,TGTGCCAGCAGCTTAGGGAGGATGGAAAAACTGTTTTTT,CASSLGRMEKLFF
TRBV16,.,TRBD1,TRBJ2-3,TGTGCCAGCAGCCCGGGGACAGGGACAGATACGCAGTATTTT,CASSPGTGTDTQYF
TRBV9,.,TRBD2,TRBJ2-3,TGTGCCAGCAGCGTAGTCCCCGGACTAGCGGGGAGCACAGATACGCAGTATTTT,CASSVVPGLAGSTDTQYF
TRBV15,.,.,TRBJ2-7,TGTGCCACCAGCAGAGGACAGACGAGCTCCTACGAGCAGTACTTC,CATSRGQTSSYEQYF
TRBV5-1,.,TRBD1,TRBJ2-5,TGCGCCAGCAGCGGTGGGACAGGGATCGTCAAAGAGACCCAGTACTTC,CASSGGTGIVKETQYF
TRBV7-3,.,.,TRBJ2-2,TGTGCCAGCAGCTTGGGATTAGGGGGTCGGCGGACCGGGGAGCTGTTTTTT,CASSLGLGGRRTGELFF
TRBV7-9,.,.,TRBJ1-4,TGTGCCAGCAGCTCCCGGGGGGGATCGACTAATGAAAAACTGTTTTTT,CASSSRGGSTNEKLFF
TRBV5-6,few,.,TRBJ1-2,TGTGCCAGCAGCTTCAAGCAGGACTATGGCTACACCTTC,CASSFKQDYGYTF
TRBV6-5,once,.,TRBJ2-7,TGTGCCAGCAGTTACTCCCCCCAAGGAGGGCAGTACTTC,CASSYSPQGGQYF
TRBV7-2,.,.,TRBJ1-3,TGTGCCAGCAGCTTAGCTTCACCGCTCCGACAGAGCTCTGGAAACACCATATATTTT,CASSLASPLRQSSGNTIYF
TRBV4-2,.,TRBD2,TRBJ2-7,TGTGCCAGCAGCCTGCGGGACTACCCATCCGAGCAGTACTTC,CASSLRDYPSEQYF
TRBV5-1,once,TRBD1,TRBJ1-6,TGCGCCAGCAGCTTCCGGGACAGGGGTGCTTCACCCCTCCACTTT,CASSFRDRGASPLHF
TRBV7-8,.,TRBD1,TRBJ2-7,TGTGCCAGCAGCTTAGTAGGGATACAGGGGAACGAGCAGTACTTC,CASSLVGIQGNEQYF
TRBV5-6,.,.,TRBJ2-1,TGTGCCAGCAGCTTTGACGGGAATGAGCAGTTCTTC,CASSFDGNEQFF
TRBV9,.,.,TRBJ2-1,TGTGCCAGCAGCGTAGCTTCCGCCAGGGGCAAGAGTGAGCAGTTCTTC,CASSVASARGKSEQFF
TRBV7-3,.,.,TRBJ2-3,TGTGCCAGCAGCTTAAGGCTGGATACGCAGTATTTT,CASSLRLDTQYF
TRBV30,.,.,TRBJ2-5,TGTGCCTGGGGACACCTCACGGTCCCCCAAGAGACCCAGTACTTC,CAWGHLTVPQETQYF
TRBV7-9,few,TRBD1,TRBJ1-2,TGTGCCAGCAGCTTAAGACGGGCAGGGGGCGAAAGATCCTATGGCTACACCTTC,CASSLRRAGGERSYGYTF
TRBV10-3,few,.,TRBJ2-3,TGTGCCATCAGTGAGACGACAGCGACAGATACGCAGTATTTT,CAISETTATDTQYF